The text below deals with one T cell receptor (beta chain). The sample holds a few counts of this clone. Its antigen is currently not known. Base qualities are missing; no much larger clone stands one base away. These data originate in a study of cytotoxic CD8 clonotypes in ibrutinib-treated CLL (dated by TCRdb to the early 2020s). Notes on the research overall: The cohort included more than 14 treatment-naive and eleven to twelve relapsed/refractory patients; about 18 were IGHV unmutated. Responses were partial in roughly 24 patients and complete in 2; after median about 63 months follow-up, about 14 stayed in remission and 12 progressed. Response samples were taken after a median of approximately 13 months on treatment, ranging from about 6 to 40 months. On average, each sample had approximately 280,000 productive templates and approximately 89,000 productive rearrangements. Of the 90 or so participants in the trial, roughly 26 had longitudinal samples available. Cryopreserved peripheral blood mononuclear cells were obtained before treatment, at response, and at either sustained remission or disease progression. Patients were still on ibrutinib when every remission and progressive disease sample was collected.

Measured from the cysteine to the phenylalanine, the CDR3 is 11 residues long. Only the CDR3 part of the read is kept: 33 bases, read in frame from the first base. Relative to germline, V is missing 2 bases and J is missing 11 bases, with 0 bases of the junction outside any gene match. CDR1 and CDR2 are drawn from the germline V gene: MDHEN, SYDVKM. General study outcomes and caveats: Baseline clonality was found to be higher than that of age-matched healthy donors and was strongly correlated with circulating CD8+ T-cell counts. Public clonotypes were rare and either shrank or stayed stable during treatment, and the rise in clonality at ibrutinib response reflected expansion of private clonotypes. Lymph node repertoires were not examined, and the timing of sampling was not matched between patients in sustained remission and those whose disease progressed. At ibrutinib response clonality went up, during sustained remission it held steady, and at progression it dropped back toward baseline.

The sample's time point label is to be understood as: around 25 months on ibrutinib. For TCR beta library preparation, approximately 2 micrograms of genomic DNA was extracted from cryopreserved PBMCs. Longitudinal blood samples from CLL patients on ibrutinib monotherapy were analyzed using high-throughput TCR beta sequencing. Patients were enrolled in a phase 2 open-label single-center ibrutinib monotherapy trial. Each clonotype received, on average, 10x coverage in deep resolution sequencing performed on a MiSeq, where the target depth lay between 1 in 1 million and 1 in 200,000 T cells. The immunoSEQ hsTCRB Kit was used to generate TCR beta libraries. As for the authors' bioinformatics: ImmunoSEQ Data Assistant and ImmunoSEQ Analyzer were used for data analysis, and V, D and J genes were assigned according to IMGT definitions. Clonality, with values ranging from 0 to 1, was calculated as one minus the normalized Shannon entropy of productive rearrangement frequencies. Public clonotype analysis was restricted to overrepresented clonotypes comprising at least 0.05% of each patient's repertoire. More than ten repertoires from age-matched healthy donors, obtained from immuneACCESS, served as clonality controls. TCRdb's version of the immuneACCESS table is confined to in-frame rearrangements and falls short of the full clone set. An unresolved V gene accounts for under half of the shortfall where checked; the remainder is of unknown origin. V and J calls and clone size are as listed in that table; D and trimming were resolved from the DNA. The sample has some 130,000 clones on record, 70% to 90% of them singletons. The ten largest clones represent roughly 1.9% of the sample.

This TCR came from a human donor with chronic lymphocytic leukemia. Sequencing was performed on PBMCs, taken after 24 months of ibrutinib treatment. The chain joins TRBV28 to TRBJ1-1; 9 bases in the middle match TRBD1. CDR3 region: CASSLGQGAFF. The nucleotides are TGTGCCAGCAGTTTAGGACAGGGGGCTTTCTTT.